The following is a T cell receptor (beta chain) sequence with its context. This clonotype appeared many times. It has no known antigen specificity. The record has no base qualities; no much larger clone is one base away. CDR1 LGHDT and CDR2 YNNKEL were looked up in the germline V gene (reference sequence). The CDR3 runs 16 residues from the cysteine to the phenylalanine. Of the read, only the CDR3 DNA is kept; its 48 bases are in frame from base 1. V and J are trimmed by 3 bases and 9 bases, and the gene matches miss 7 bases of the junction. The sample originates from a study of blood T cells in healthy people across ages (dated by TCRdb to the mid-2010s). Broadly, across the study: Template switching captured roughly one uniquely barcoded TCR beta cDNA molecule per two T cells in model experiments. Two additional independent replicas of 1 million unique cDNA reads from the same blood draw were analyzed for two donors (one aged 18 to 29 and one aged 80 or older). The study measured age-related changes in TCR beta repertoire diversity using deep sequencing normalized with unique cDNA molecular identifiers. To avoid experimental bias, donors of different ages were randomly spread across the sequencing lanes. Four age groups were formed from the donors: young (average approximately 15 years), middle-aged (approximately 39), aged (about 68) and long-lived (around 82). Here is what the overall study found, with its caveats: The long-lived group showed more naive CD4+ T cells, fewer expanded clones and increased TCR diversity than the aged group, suggesting age selection. Observed TCR beta diversity correlated strongly with the percentage of naive T cells measured by flow cytometry. Total diversity estimates from one million sequenced T cells were considered lower bounds and underestimates. Because donor CMV infection status was unknown, age-related changes in expanded clonotypes were potentially confounded. Observed TCR beta diversity per million T cells fell roughly linearly with age, and a significant reduction was already apparent by age roughly 40. Since profiling was done on bulk unsorted PBMCs, naive and antigen-experienced compartments could not be conclusively compared.

The 39 donors, aged roughly 6 to 95 years, were systemically healthy Caucasian individuals from Russia. Each donor gave 8 to 10 milliliters of peripheral blood, drawn into EDTA-treated Vacutainer tubes. PBMCs were isolated by Ficoll-Paque density-gradient centrifugation, with at least 7 million obtained per sample. Trizol reagent was used to extract total RNA from PBMCs, with at least 6 micrograms per sample. Naive CD45RAhigh/CD27high T cell percentages were measured by flow cytometry on a PBMC aliquot from every donor. Library construction relied on 5' RACE. Sequencing instrument: Illumina HiSeq 2500. The second PCR ran for about 6 to 12 cycles and used a J-beta primer mix along with a sample-barcoded 5' primer. Each TCR beta cDNA molecule received a unique molecular identifier from a template-switch 5' adaptor carrying 12 random nucleotides. Each sample yielded at least 3 million CDR3-containing paired-end reads. All of the RNA was converted into first-strand cDNA using the Mint cDNA synthesis kit, with a TRBC-specific oligonucleotide serving as the primer. All cDNA was treated with uracil-DNA glycosylase and then went through a first 18-cycle PCR with the universal primers M1SS and BC2_uni_R. Per the original workflow: For normalization, 1 million high-quality reads were randomly selected from each sample, with every read carrying a distinct molecular identifier. Instead of being binned into consensus sequences, reads with shared molecular identifiers were discarded. MiTCR, run with a Q25 quality threshold and the strictest error-elimination algorithm, handled CDR3 identification, clonotype clustering and error correction. A nonparametric unseen species model using Euler transformation provided a lower-bound estimate of total TCR beta diversity. TCRdb applied fastp at Q25 and MiXCR to the public reads, then kept only in-frame beta chains. Entries are consolidated by CDR3 protein sequence, retaining the most common genes and DNA. TCRdb, not the original authors, processed these V and J calls. This sample holds about 1,000,000 distinct CDR3 sequences; under 55% were observed only once. The top ten clones comprise approximately 17% of the sample.

The origin of this receptor is a woman between 55 and 75 years old in good health. Sequencing was done on a sample of blood. In this chain, TRBV3-1 is recombined with TRBJ2-1, with 14 junctional bases fitting TRBD2. The sequence in DNA is TGTGCCAGCAGCCAGGGACTAGCGGGAGTTTGGGGTGAGCAGTTCTTC. Its coded protein is CASSQGLAGVWGEQFF.